These T cell receptor beta chains were read from a single sample in a study of Ad26.COV2.S vaccination and SARS-CoV-2 variants. This table comes from immunoSEQ multiplex PCR, and its TCRdb copy is limited to in-frame clones, with some not included. Of roughly 350,000 clones listed, around 89% were seen once; the top ten hold around 5.3%. Material: peripheral blood, obtained in a trial of Ad26.COV2.S vaccine versus placebo. Source of these receptors: a person aged 18-65 years who received the Ad26.COV2.S COVID-19 vaccine or a placebo. The CDR3 runs from the conserved cysteine through the conserved F or W. Fields, in order: clone size, D gene, J gene, V gene, CDR3 DNA, CDR3 protein. A D gene is named only where the DNA matches it firmly. Clone size appears in some rows only: once, few, many, or a class for an expanded clone.

NA	TRBD2	TRBJ2-5	TRBV7-2	TGTGCCAGCAGCCCAGAGGCTAGCGGAAACCAAGAGACCCAGTACTTC	CASSPEASGNQETQYF
NA	NA	TRBJ1-1	TRBV30	TGTGCCTGGACCCCCGATCCGAACACTGAAGCTTTCTTT	CAWTPDPNTEAFF
NA	NA	TRBJ1-2	TRBV18	TGTGCCAGCTCACCAAGCTGGACTAGGCATGGCTACACCTTC	CASSPSWTRHGYTF
NA	NA	TRBJ2-7	TRBV7-9	TGTGCCAGCAGCTTGCAGGGCACCTACGAGCAGTACTTC	CASSLQGTYEQYF
NA	NA	TRBJ1-5	TRBV4-3	TGCGCCAGCAGCCAAGGTACAGGGTTCAATCAGCCCCAGCATTTT	CASSQGTGFNQPQHF
NA	TRBD1	TRBJ1-1	TRBV2	TGTGCCAGCATCGAGGACAGGGCTGGAGGCACTGAAGCTTTCTTT	CASIEDRAGGTEAFF
NA	NA	TRBJ2-3	TRBV15	TGTGCCACCAGCAGAGGAGGGAGCGGAACCACAGATACGCAGTATTTT	CATSRGGSGTTDTQYF
NA	TRBD1	TRBJ1-5	TRBV6-5	TGTGCCAGCAGGGGACAGGGGGCTAGTCAGCCCCAGCATTTT	CASRGQGASQPQHF
NA	NA	TRBJ1-1	TRBV27	TGTGCCAGTGGCAGGCCGAACACTGAAGCTTTCTTT	CASGRPNTEAFF
NA	TRBD1	TRBJ1-1	TRBV11-3	TGTGCCAGCAGTTTGACAGGGGGCGCGGGGACTGAAGCTTTCTTT	CASSLTGGAGTEAFF
NA	NA	TRBJ2-1	TRBV11-2	TGTGCCAGCAGCTTAGTTGACCTACATGAGCAGTTCTTC	CASSLVDLHEQFF
NA	NA	TRBJ2-1	TRBV29-1	TGCAGCGTTGCTGCGGTCTCCTACAATGAGCAGTTCTTC	CSVAAVSYNEQFF
NA	TRBD2	TRBJ2-7	TRBV4-3	TGCGCCAGCAGCCAAGATTTCTCGGGGGGGGTTTCCTACGAGCAGTACTTC	CASSQDFSGGVSYEQYF
NA	NA	TRBJ1-2	TRBV7-9	TGTGCCAGCAGCTTAGTGGCGGGAAAAAACTATGGCTACACCTTC	CASSLVAGKNYGYTF
NA	NA	TRBJ2-7	TRBV5-6	TGTGCCAGCAGCGGAGGGAACTCCTACGAGCAGTACTTC	CASSGGNSYEQYF
NA	NA	TRBJ2-7	TRBV2	TGTGCCAGCAGGGAATCGAAGATAGGGGGCTACGAGCAGTACTTC	CASRESKIGGYEQYF
NA	NA	TRBJ2-7	TRBV6-2/TRBV6-3	TGTGCCAGCAGTTACTCAAGAACCTACGAGCAGTACTTC	CASSYSRTYEQYF
NA	TRBD2	TRBJ2-1	TRBV27	TGTGCCACTAAACCGGGACTAGTCCCCAATGAGCAGTTCTTC	CATKPGLVPNEQFF
once	NA	TRBJ2-3	TRBV5-1	TGCGCCAGCAGCTTGGAGGGTGGCACAGATACGCAGTATTTT	CASSLEGGTDTQYF
NA	NA	TRBJ1-2	TRBV9	TGTGCCAGCAGCGTAGCTGGAGGGTACTATGGCTACACCTTC	CASSVAGGYYGYTF
NA	NA	TRBJ2-1	TRBV19	TGTGCCAGTAGTATACGGCGCGGGTCCAATGAGCAGTTCTTC	CASSIRRGSNEQFF
NA	TRBD1	TRBJ1-4	TRBV28	TGTGCCACCGGGGACAGTATAGGTGAAAAACTGTTTTTT	CATGDSIGEKLFF
NA	NA	TRBJ1-2	TRBV5-1	TGCGCCAGCAGCTTGGGGGAGGGGAACGGCTACACCTTC	CASSLGEGNGYTF
NA	NA	TRBJ1-3	TRBV9	TGTGCCAGCAGCGTAGATGCGGGAATCTCTGGAAACACCATATATTTT	CASSVDAGISGNTIYF
NA	NA	TRBJ2-3	TRBV27	TGTGCCAGCAGTTTCGGAACACGTCCCACAGATACGCAGTATTTT	CASSFGTRPTDTQYF
NA	NA	TRBJ1-1	TRBV28	TGTGCCAGCAGGAGACCGGGCGACCAGAACACTGAAGCTTTCTTT	CASRRPGDQNTEAFF
NA	TRBD1	TRBJ2-2	TRBV4-1	TGCGCCAGCAGCCAGAGACCGGGACAGAAGAACACCGGGGAGCTGTTTTTT	CASSQRPGQKNTGELFF
NA	NA	TRBJ2-1	TRBV9	TGTGCCAGCAGCCCCGGAGCAGGGCGTAATGAGCAGTTCTTC	CASSPGAGRNEQFF
NA	NA	TRBJ2-1	TRBV7-3	TGTGCCAGCAGCTTATTTCCAGGGGATATCAATGAGCAGTTCTTC	CASSLFPGDINEQFF
NA	NA	TRBJ2-3	TRBV28	TGTGCCAGCCGGGCCGTAGCGGTTACAGATACGCAGTATTTT	CASRAVAVTDTQYF
NA	TRBD1	TRBJ1-4	TRBV5-8	TGTGCCAGCAGCACCCGACAGGGGCCCTATACTAATGAAAAACTGTTTTTT	CASSTRQGPYTNEKLFF
NA	TRBD1	TRBJ1-1	TRBV28	TGTGCCAGCAGTTTGGTAGGGGGCGCCCCCAGAGCTTTCTTT	CASSLVGGAPRAFF
NA	NA	TRBJ1-2	TRBV7-2	TGTGCCAGCAGCTTAAGCGGGGTTAGCTATGGCTACACCTTC	CASSLSGVSYGYTF
NA	TRBD1	TRBJ2-2	TRBV5-1	TGCGCCAGCACAACAGGGGGTCCCTACACCGGGGAGCTGTTTTTT	CASTTGGPYTGELFF
NA	NA	TRBJ1-3	TRBV4-1	TGCGCCAGCAGCCAAGCCCCCGGGGAAAACTCTGGAAACACCATATATTTT	CASSQAPGENSGNTIYF
NA	NA	TRBJ2-7	TRBV5-6	TGTGCCAGCAGCTTGCTGAGGGGTCTCATGAGATACGAGCAGTACTTC	CASSLLRGLMRYEQYF
once	NA	TRBJ1-1	TRBV11-2	TGTGCCAGCAGCTTAGATCTAACAGAAATGAACACTGAAGCTTTCTTT	CASSLDLTEMNTEAFF
NA	NA	TRBJ2-4	TRBV4-2	TGTGCCAGCAGCCAAGGAGGCGGGTCCCTGGCCAAAAACATTCAGTACTTC	CASSQGGGSLAKNIQYF
NA	NA	TRBJ2-2	TRBV3-1/TRBV3-2	TGTGCCAGCAGCCAAGATCTTATTAACCGCAAGCCGGCTACCGGGGAGCTGTTTTTT	CASSQDLINRKPATGELFF
NA	NA	TRBJ2-7	TRBV5-1	TGCGCCAGCGCCTGGGGGGAGAGTTACGAGCAGTACTTC	CASAWGESYEQYF
NA	TRBD1	TRBJ2-3	TRBV6-6	TGTGCCAGCAGCTTTGTCGGGACAGGGAATGGAGATACGCAGTATTTT	CASSFVGTGNGDTQYF
NA	NA	TRBJ2-5	TRBV20-1	TGCAGTGCTAGACAGGGGGGGACCCAGTACTTC	CSARQGGTQYF
NA	TRBD2	TRBJ2-5	TRBV19	TGTGCCAGTAGTAAGCGGGGAGAGGGAGAGACCCAGTACTTC	CASSKRGEGETQYF
NA	NA	TRBJ1-6	TRBV4-3	TGCGCCAGCAGCCAAGATTTCTCGTTGACAGGACGCTCACCCCTCCACTTT	CASSQDFSLTGRSPLHF
NA	NA	TRBJ2-3	TRBV28	TGTGCCAGCAGTCTAGGGGGGTCATTCACAGATACGCAGTATTTT	CASSLGGSFTDTQYF
NA	NA	TRBJ1-3	TRBV10-2	TGCGCCAGTAGAGCCGGGGGTTCCGGAAACACCATATATTTT	CASRAGGSGNTIYF
NA	NA	TRBJ1-1	TRBV30	TGTGCCCCCGTAGACAGGATGAACACTGAAGCTTTCTTT	CAPVDRMNTEAFF
few	TRBD2	TRBJ2-7	TRBV7-6	TGTGCCAGCAGCCCCTCTAGCGGATATCGAATGTACTTC	CASSPSSGYRMYF
once	TRBD1	TRBJ2-1	TRBV19	TGTGCCAGTAGGACAGGGTGGAATGAGCAGTTCTTC	CASRTGWNEQFF
NA	TRBD1	TRBJ2-3	TRBV11-2	TGTGCCAGCAGCACTTTCAGGGGGCGAAGCACAGATACGCAGTATTTT	CASSTFRGRSTDTQYF
NA	NA	TRBJ1-1	TRBV5-6	TGTGCCAGCAGCTTAAGCCTTGGGCGGAACACTGAAGCTTTCTTT	CASSLSLGRNTEAFF
NA	NA	TRBJ1-1	TRBV5-1	TGCGCCAGCAGTCGGGCGGGGAACACTGAAGCTTTCTTT	CASSRAGNTEAFF
NA	NA	TRBJ2-1	TRBV13	TGTGCCAGCAGCTTAGGGGAGAATCCCTCCTACAATGAGCAGTTCTTC	CASSLGENPSYNEQFF